The rows below give T cell receptor beta chains drawn from one sample of a study of blood T cell repertoires in COVID-19. TCRdb's copy holds only in-frame clones and misses some; the assay was immunoSEQ multiplex PCR. The table includes about 280,000 clones, 85% detected once. The sample taken for sequencing was PBMCs or T cells enriched from blood (not recorded which). The receptors derive from a woman between 50 and 59 years old who had recovered from COVID-19. CDR3s leave out the opening cysteine and the closing phenylalanine or tryptophan. Each record gives: V gene, J gene, CDR3 protein.

v_call: TRBV5-1; j_call: TRBJ1-2; cdr3_aa: ASSLAQGGMDT
v_call: TRBV5-1; j_call: TRBJ2-5; cdr3_aa: ASSLDSPETQY
v_call: TRBV5-5; j_call: TRBJ2-6; cdr3_aa: ASSFVQASGANVLT
v_call: TRBV7-9; j_call: TRBJ2-7; cdr3_aa: ASSPSGTGFYEQY
v_call: TRBV5-6; j_call: TRBJ2-1; cdr3_aa: ASNPGPEGEQF
v_call: TRBV2; j_call: TRBJ2-3; cdr3_aa: ATTSWRGATDTQY
v_call: TRBV10-3; j_call: TRBJ2-5; cdr3_aa: AIAGSQETQY
v_call: TRBV9; j_call: TRBJ1-1; cdr3_aa: ASSPLTGSNTEAF
v_call: TRBV18; j_call: TRBJ1-2; cdr3_aa: ASSPSGEPRFLGGYT
v_call: TRBV30; j_call: TRBJ2-7; cdr3_aa: AWSVLQGSYEQY
v_call: TRBV3-1/TRBV3-2; j_call: TRBJ2-7; cdr3_aa: ASSWTSGPYEQY
v_call: TRBV30; j_call: TRBJ2-5; cdr3_aa: AWGQQGGETQY